The clone carrying this TCR beta chain occurred a few times. Libraries were prepared by immunoSEQ multiplex PCR; TCRdb keeps only in-frame clonotypes and omits some of them. The table lists 90,000 to 130,000 clones, 88% of them singletons. Losses at the gene ends were 10 bases for V and 8 bases for J; bases not matched to a gene: 10. Germline CDR1 reads MDHEN; CDR2 reads SYDVKM. The CDR3 runs to 14 residues. These data come from a study of control samples from healthy donors and cancer patients. The TCR was taken from a woman aged 60-75 years with lung cancer. The specimen was PBMCs. V is TRBV28 and J is TRBJ2-1; TRBD2 aligns across 11 bases. The chain's CDR3 is CAIGSGRAGYEQFF. The CDR3 nucleotides read TGTGCCATCGGTAGCGGGAGGGCCGGGTATGAGCAGTTCTTC. The whole variable domain, filled in from reference TRBV28 and TRBJ2-1, reads DVKVTQSSRYLVKRTGEKVFLECVQDMDHENMFWYRQDPGLGLRLIYFSYDVKMKEKGDIPEGYSVSREKKERFSLILESASTNQTSMYLCAIGSGRAGYEQFFGPGTRLTVL.